The subject of this entry is one T cell receptor beta chain. Sample-barcoded 5' priming and a J-beta primer mix drove a second PCR of 7 to 11 cycles. TCRdb passed the 5' RACE reads through MiXCR, listing each CDR3 protein once. The profile shows 1.8 million or so distinct CDR3 sequences, around 42% of them singletons. The sample originates from a study of blood T cells in healthy people across ages. The CDR3 runs to 15 residues. J lost 3 bases, V lost 3 bases, and 5 bases had no gene match. Germline V gene lookup returns CDR1 SGDLS and CDR2 YYNGEE. The chain carries TRBV9 and TRBJ2-1, with 8 positions matching TRBD2. This sequence was found in a human donor in good health. Sequenced material: blood. This CDR3 reads CASSETSGDYNEQFF. The CDR3 region has the DNA TGTGCCAGCAGCGAAACTAGCGGTGACTACAATGAGCAGTTCTTC.